The next 8 T cell receptor beta chains were all read from a single sample in a study of blood T cell repertoires in COVID-19. Repertoires were generated with immunoSEQ multiplex PCR, while TCRdb's copy carries only in-frame clones and drops some. The sample gives about 190,000 clones, 86% of which show up once; 20% to 25% is in the top ten. What was sequenced was PBMCs or T cells enriched from blood (not recorded which). All receptors come from a woman in her thirties or forties in a cohort exposed to, infected with or recovered from COVID-19 (not recorded which).

The chain couples TRBV2 to TRBJ1-5; weak D call: TRBD1 (5 bases). V gave up 5 bases and J gave up 4 bases, with 15 bases separating them. CDR1 is SNHLY, CDR2 FYNNEI, per germline. CDR3 length: 15 amino acids. The chain's CDR3 is CASSFSGTGNQPQHF. In nucleotides, the CDR3 is TGTGCCAGCAGTTTCTCCGGGACTGGGAATCAGCCCCAGCATTTT.

V gene TRBV2 combines with J gene TRBJ1-1; 8 bases map to TRBD1. CDR1 SNHLY and CDR2 FYNNEI come from the germline V gene. This CDR3 is built from 12 residues. J lost 4 bases, V lost 10 bases, and 5 bases had no gene match. The CDR3 nucleotides read TGTGCCATAGACAGGGGAGGCACTGAAGCTTTCTTT. The encoded protein is CAIDRGGTEAFF.

The chain links TRBV25-1 to TRBJ1-2; unclear D gene. The V end lost 3 bases, the J end lost 8 bases, and 16 bases lay between the germline ends. This CDR3 comprises 14 residues. The germline gives CDR1 MGHDK, CDR2 SYGVNS. The CDR3 sequence is CASSDRAGERGYTF. The CDR3 DNA reads as TGTGCCAGCAGTGATCGGGCCGGGGAGAGAGGCTACACCTTC.

The chain couples TRBV4-1 to TRBJ2-3; TRBD1 might be the D (5 bases). The V and J ends lost 0 bases and 4 bases respectively, with 11 bases between them. The germline gives CDR1 MGHRA, CDR2 YSYEKL. CDR3 length: 15 amino acids. CDR3 nucleotide sequence: TGCGCCAGCAGCCAAGATCGACAGTACTCAGATACGCAGTATTTT. This codes for CASSQDRQYSDTQYF.

The chain is built from TRBV5-3 and TRBJ1-1; possible D gene TRBD1, 6 bases. TRBV5-3 is an open reading frame whose function is uncertain. The CDR3 is made up of 17 amino acids. V lost 1 base and J lost 5, with 21 bases in between. CDR3 nucleotide sequence: TGTGCCAGAAGCTTGAAATTCAAGGGGGATGGAAAGACTGAAGCTTTCTTT. Translated, it gives CARSLKFKGDGKTEAFF.

CDR3 residues: CASSRTVNTEAFF. The CDR3 DNA sequence: TGTGCCAGCAGTAGGACAGTGAACACTGAAGCTTTCTTT. The J gene is TRBJ1-1, the V gene TRBV6-5, with D tentatively TRBD1 (6 bases). The V and J ends lost 5 bases and 0 bases respectively, with 7 bases between them. The CDR3 has 13 amino acids. Germline CDR1 and CDR2: MNHEY and SVGAGI.

The rearrangement links TRBV2 to TRBJ2-7, with 7 bases matching TRBD1. This CDR3 comprises 16 residues. J gave up 1 base and V 4 bases, and 10 bases lay outside the gene matches. Germline-derived CDR1 and CDR2 are SNHLY and FYNNEI. The CDR3 nucleotides are TGTGCCAGCAGTGCATCCCGGGACAGCCCTTCCTACGAGCAGTACTTC. Translation: CASSASRDSPSYEQYF.

The chain employs TRBV4-2 and TRBJ1-6; D ambiguous. V lost 1 base, J lost 2 bases, and 12 bases lay in between. The CDR3 covers 17 residues. Germline CDR1 LGHNA, CDR2 YNFKEQ. The CDR3 DNA sequence: TGTGCCAGCAGCCAAGGGCTGGCAGTTGCCTATAATTCACCCCTCCACTTT. Protein product: CASSQGLAVAYNSPLHF.